This T cell receptor (beta chain) was obtained from a study of PD-1 blockade in classical Hodgkin lymphoma. This clone has only one observation. The patients all showed relapse after autologous stem cell transplantation, while their brentuximab vedotin exposure varied. With magnetic negative selection, CD4+ T cells were purified from PBMCs that had been thawed. The table came from immunoSEQ multiplex PCR; TCRdb's copy has only in-frame clones and leaves some out. Of tens of thousands of clones in the sample, about 80% were seen once. Trimming took 0 bases from V and 0 from J; bases not matched to a gene: 9. The CDR3 consists of 19 residues. Germline loops: CDR1 MGHRA, CDR2 YSYEKL.

This clonotype was obtained from a human donor with classical Hodgkin lymphoma. The sequencing here drew on CD4+ T cells from blood, taken at baseline. The V gene is TRBV4-1, the J gene TRBJ1-5; 9 nucleotides align to TRBD1. This CDR3 reads CASSQEGGQGYYSNQPQHF. CDR3 bases: TGCGCCAGCAGCCAAGAAGGGGGACAGGGCTATTATAGCAATCAGCCCCAGCATTTT.